The subject of this entry is one T cell receptor beta chain. The antigen remains unidentified. The germline CDR1 and CDR2 sequences are SGHKS and YYEKEE (reference sequence). The CDR3 consists of 15 residues. V dropped 1 base and J dropped 4; count of bases not matched to a gene: 5. The data originate from a study of CD8 T cells in Susac syndrome. The study's findings and limits: The authors acknowledged that their TCR sequencing and HLA analysis involved a relatively small number of individuals.

The CD8+ and CD4+ T cells were isolated magnetically using a negative isolation approach, whereas the TEMRA cells were enriched by FACS. It was with random hexamers that roughly 0.45 to 1 ug RNA was reverse transcribed. A multiplex approach, immunoSEQ multiplex PCR, amplified TCR beta CDR3 across 54 Vbeta and 13 Jbeta. One entry per CDR3 protein, called by TCRdb with MiXCR from the immunoSEQ multiplex PCR reads. Here the sample spans just over 150,000 distinct CDR3 sequences, roughly 95% being singletons. The receptor was isolated from a human donor with multiple sclerosis. The chain links TRBV5-5 to TRBJ2-1; the match to TRBD1 covers 7 bases. Source material: CD8+ T cells from PBMCs. Here the CDR3 DNA reads TGTGCCAGCAGCTTGCGGGGACAGCTGTACAATGAGCAGTTCTTC. Translating it yields CASSLRGQLYNEQFF.